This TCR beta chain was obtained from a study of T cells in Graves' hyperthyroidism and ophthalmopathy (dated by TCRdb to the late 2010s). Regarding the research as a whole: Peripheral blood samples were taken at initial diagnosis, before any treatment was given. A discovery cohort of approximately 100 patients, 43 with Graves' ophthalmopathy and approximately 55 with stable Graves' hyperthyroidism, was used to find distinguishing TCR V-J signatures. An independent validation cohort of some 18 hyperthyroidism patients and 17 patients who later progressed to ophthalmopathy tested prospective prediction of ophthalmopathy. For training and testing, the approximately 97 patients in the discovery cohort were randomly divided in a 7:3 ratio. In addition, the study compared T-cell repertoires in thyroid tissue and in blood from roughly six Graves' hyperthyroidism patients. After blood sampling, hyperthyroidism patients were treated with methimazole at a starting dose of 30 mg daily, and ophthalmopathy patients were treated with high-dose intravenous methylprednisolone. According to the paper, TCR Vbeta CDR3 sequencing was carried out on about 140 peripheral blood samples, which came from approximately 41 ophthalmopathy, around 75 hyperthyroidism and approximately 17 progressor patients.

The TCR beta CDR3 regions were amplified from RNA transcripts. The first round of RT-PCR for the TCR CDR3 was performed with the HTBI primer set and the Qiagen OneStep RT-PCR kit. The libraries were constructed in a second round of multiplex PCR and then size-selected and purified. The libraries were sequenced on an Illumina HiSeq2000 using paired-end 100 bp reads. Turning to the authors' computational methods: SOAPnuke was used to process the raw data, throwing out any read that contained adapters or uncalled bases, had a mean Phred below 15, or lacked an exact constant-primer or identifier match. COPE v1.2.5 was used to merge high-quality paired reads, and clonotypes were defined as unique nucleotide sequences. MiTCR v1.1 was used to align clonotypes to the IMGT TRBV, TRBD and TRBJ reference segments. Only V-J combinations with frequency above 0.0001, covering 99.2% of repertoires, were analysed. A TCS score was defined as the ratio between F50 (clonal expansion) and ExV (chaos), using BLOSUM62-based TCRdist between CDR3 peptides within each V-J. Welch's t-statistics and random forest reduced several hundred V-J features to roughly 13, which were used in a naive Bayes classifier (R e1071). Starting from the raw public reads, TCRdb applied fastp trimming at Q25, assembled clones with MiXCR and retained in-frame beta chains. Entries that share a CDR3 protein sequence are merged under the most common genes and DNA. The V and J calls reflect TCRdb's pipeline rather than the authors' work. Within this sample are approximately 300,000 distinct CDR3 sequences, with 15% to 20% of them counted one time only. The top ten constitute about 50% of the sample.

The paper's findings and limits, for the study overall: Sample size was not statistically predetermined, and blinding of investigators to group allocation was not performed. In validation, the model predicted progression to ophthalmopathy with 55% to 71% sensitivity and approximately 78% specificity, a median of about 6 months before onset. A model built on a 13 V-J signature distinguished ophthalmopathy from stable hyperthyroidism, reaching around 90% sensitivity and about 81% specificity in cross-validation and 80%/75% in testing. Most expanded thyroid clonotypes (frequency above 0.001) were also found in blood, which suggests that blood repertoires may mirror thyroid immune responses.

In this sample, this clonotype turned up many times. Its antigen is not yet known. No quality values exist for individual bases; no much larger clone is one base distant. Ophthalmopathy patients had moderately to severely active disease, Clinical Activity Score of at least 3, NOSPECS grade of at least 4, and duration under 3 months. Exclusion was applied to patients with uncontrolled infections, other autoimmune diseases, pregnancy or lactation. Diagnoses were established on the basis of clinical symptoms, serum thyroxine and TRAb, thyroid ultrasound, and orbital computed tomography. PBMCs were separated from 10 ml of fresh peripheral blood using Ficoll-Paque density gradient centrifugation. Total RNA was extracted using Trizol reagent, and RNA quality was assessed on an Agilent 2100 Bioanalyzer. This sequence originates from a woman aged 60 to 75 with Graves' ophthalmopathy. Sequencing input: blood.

The CDR3 protein is CASSLGRGASTDTQYF. The nucleotide sequence is TGCGCCAGCAGCCTTGGCCGGGGGGCTAGCACAGATACGCAGTATTTT. The rearrangement joined TRBV4-1 to TRBJ2-3; the D segment could be TRBD2, given 7 matching bases. From the cysteine up to the phenylalanine, the CDR3 has a length of 16 residues. The sequence is cut down to CDR3 DNA, 48 bases in frame from base 1. V drops 4 bases and J drops 0 bases, leaving 14 bases in between. CDR1 and CDR2 (MGHRA, YSYEKL) derive from the germline V gene.